Only one count was recorded for the clone carrying this T cell receptor (beta chain). The CDR3 extends over 13 amino acids. From germline, CDR1 is SNHLY and CDR2 FYNNEI. The junction had 3 bases not matched to a gene; V was cut back by 7 bases and J by 2 bases. Here immunoSEQ multiplex PCR was the method, and the copy in TCRdb shows in-frame clones only, minus some. The sample lists 150,000 to 200,000 clones, more than 60% occurring once. The sample belongs to a study of blood T cell repertoires in COVID-19. About the research overall: T cells, B-cell-depleted T cells, or PBMCs supplied cDNA or gDNA.

The sample was peripheral blood. This chain connects TRBV2 to TRBJ2-7, with 9 bases lining up with TRBD1. The receptor's source is a man aged 45 to 65 who had recovered from COVID-19. For the CDR3, the DNA is TGTGCCAGCATGGACAGGGGAACCTACGAGCAGTACTTC. Protein sequence: CASMDRGTYEQYF.